Sequencing of this T cell receptor (beta chain) was carried out in a study of control samples from healthy donors and cancer patients. Clones were sequenced by immunoSEQ multiplex PCR, and TCRdb holds only the in-frame ones, with some missing. The sample holds just over 150,000 clones; around 95% are singletons and the top ten take roughly 8.4%. V lost 3 bases and J 7 bases, leaving 14 bases between the germline ends. This CDR3 has 14 residues. Per germline, CDR1 SGDLS and CDR2 YYNGEE. J is TRBJ2-1 and V is TRBV9; D might be TRBD2 (6 bases). The sequence was obtained from a woman aged 40-49 years in good health. Sequenced material: blood. The CDR3 loop is CASSAGTYQNEQFF. In DNA form, the CDR3 reads TGTGCCAGCAGCGCCGGGACTTACCAAAATGAGCAGTTCTTC.